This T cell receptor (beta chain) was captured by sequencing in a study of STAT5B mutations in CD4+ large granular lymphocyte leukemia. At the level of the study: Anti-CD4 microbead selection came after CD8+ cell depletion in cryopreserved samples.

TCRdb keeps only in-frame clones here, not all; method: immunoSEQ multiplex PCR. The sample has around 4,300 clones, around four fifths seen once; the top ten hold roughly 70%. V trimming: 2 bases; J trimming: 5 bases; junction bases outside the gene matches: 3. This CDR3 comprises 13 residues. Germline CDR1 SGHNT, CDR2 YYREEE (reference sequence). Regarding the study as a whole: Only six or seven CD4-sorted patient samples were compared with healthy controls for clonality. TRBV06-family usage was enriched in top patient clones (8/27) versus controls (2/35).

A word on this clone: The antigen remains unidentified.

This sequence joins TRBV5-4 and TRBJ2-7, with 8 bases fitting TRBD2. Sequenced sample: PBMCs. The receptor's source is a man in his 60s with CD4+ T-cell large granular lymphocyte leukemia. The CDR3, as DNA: TGTGCCAGCAGCTTTGTCGGGAGGGACGAGCAGTACTTC. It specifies CASSFVGRDEQYF.